The 8 T cell receptor beta chains below were found in one sample sequenced in a study of blood T cell repertoires in COVID-19. TCRdb keeps only in-frame clones here, not all; method: immunoSEQ multiplex PCR. The sample lists under 65,000 clones; approximately 90% were seen once. The sequenced sample consisted of peripheral blood. The receptor source for this set is a man in his fifties with acute or convalescent COVID-19.

The chain employs TRBV12-5 and TRBJ1-5, with D possibly matching TRBD1 (5 bases). In germline, CDR1 is LGHNT, CDR2 FRNRAP. The V end lost 7 bases, the J end lost 2 bases, and 12 bases lay between the germline ends. The length of the CDR3 is 14 residues. The CDR3 region has the DNA TGTGCTAGTGCTCCTTCGGGGGGCAATCAGCCCCAGCATTTT. This encodes CASAPSGGNQPQHF.

The chain links TRBV5-1 to TRBJ1-2; no definite D call. Trimming shortened V by 0 bases and J by 3 bases, and 6 bases separated the two germline ends. This CDR3 is built from 13 residues. The germline V gene encodes CDR1 SGHRS and CDR2 YFSETQ. CDR3 DNA: TGCGCCAGCAGCTTGGCTCCAGACTATGGCTACACCTTC. It yields the protein CASSLAPDYGYTF.

The rearrangement links TRBV19 to TRBJ2-1; 11 bases agree with TRBD1. V lost 4 bases and J lost 2; bases outside the gene matches: 4. In germline, CDR1 is LNHDA, CDR2 SQIVND (reference sequence). The length of the CDR3 is 16 residues. The CDR3 bases are TGTGCCAGTAGTACTATGGGACAGGGGGCCTACAATGAGCAGTTCTTC. Its protein product is CASSTMGQGAYNEQFF.

V gene TRBV7-6 combines with J gene TRBJ2-3, with D possibly being TRBD1 (6 bases). Germline CDR1 is SGHVS and CDR2 is FNYEAQ. The ends were cut back, 1 base at V and 3 bases at J, with 14 bases in the middle. This CDR3 is built from 16 residues. CDR3 coding DNA: TGTGCCAGCAGCTTAGACAGGGCTGGGGAAACAGATACGCAGTATTTT. Amino acid sequence: CASSLDRAGETDTQYF.

The CDR3 loop is CSVGDTATNEKLFF. DNA of the CDR3: TGCAGCGTTGGTGACACGGCAACTAATGAAAAACTGTTTTTT. The gene calls are TRBV29-1 and TRBJ1-4, with no clear D. The V end lost 4 bases, the J end lost 0 bases, and 9 bases lay between the germline ends. Per the germline V gene, CDR1 is SQVTM and CDR2 is ANQGSEA. The CDR3 is 14 amino acids.

The rearrangement joins TRBV27 to TRBJ1-3; D not certain. Germline assignment: CDR1 MNHEY and CDR2 SMNVEV (reference sequence). V shed 2 bases and J shed 0 bases, with 8 bases lying between them. This CDR3 comprises 15 residues. In nucleotides, the CDR3 is TGTGCCAGCAGTTTACCCAGTCACTCTGGAAACACCATATATTTT. It is translated as CASSLPSHSGNTIYF.

The genes are TRBV29-1 and TRBJ2-2; no clear D gene. The CDR3 loop spans 15 amino acids. CDR1 and CDR2 from the germline V gene are SQVTM and ANQGSEA. With 4 bases removed from V and 0 bases from J, the gap between germline ends came to 12 bases. The CDR3 here is CSVGPLAANTGELFF. The CDR3 coding sequence is TGCAGCGTTGGTCCCCTGGCAGCGAACACCGGGGAGCTGTTTTTT.

The V and J genes are TRBV18 and TRBJ1-5; 8 bases match TRBD1. Germline V gene data show CDR1 as KGHSH and CDR2 as LQKENI. V trimming: 3 bases; J trimming: 8 bases; junction bases outside the gene matches: 3. CDR3 length equals 13 residues. The CDR3 coding sequence is TGTGCCAGCTCACCGGACAGGGCTGAGCCCCAGCATTTT. Translated, it gives CASSPDRAEPQHF. The full variable domain, its missing parts supplied by reference TRBV18 and TRBJ1-5, is NAGVMQNPRHLVRRRGQEARLRCSPMKGHSHVYWYRQLPEEGLKFMVYLQKENIIDESGMPKERFSAEFPKEGPSILRIQQVVRGDSAAYFCASSPDRAEPQHFGDGTRLSIL.